This T cell receptor beta chain was profiled in a study of blood T cell repertoires in COVID-19. Study summary: COVID-19 samples, acute and convalescent, were from the United States, Italy and Spain.

TCRdb's copy holds only in-frame clones and misses some; the assay was immunoSEQ multiplex PCR. The sample shows 200,000 to 250,000 clones, 82% of them seen only once. Germline V gene sequence: CDR1 SGHTA, CDR2 FQGNSA. This CDR3 is built from 14 residues. Trimming took off 5 bases at V and 5 bases at J, with 16 bases between the two ends. The receptor's source is a woman older than 75 with acute or convalescent COVID-19. What was sequenced was peripheral blood. The V gene is TRBV7-2, the J gene TRBJ2-7, with D maybe TRBD1 (6 bases). CDR3 in DNA: TGTGCCAGCAGCCCAGCCGTGCAGGGGCACGAGCAGTACTTC. Protein: CASSPAVQGHEQYF.